These T cell receptor beta chains were read from a single sample in a study of T cell clonotyping in hematopoietic cell transplantation. Libraries were prepared by immunoSEQ multiplex PCR; TCRdb keeps only in-frame clonotypes and omits some of them. The repertoire holds roughly 45,000 clones, more than 75% seen once, with 5.9% in the top ten. This specimen was peripheral blood mononuclear cells, taken before stem cell transplant. These receptor sequences come from a man aged 60 to 69 with biphenotypic leukemia. Some clones in this sample may be carry-over from other donors' samples. The CDR3 runs from the conserved cysteine through the conserved F or W. The D gene is left open where the match is weak. A clone size is listed for some rows: how often the clone was seen (once, few, many), or a class if it is expanded.

d_gene,j_gene,abundance,v_gene,CDR3nt,CDR3aa
NA,TRBJ1-1,once,TRBV19,TGTGCCAGTACTAAACGCCGGCGGACAGCGAACACTGAAGCTTTCTTT,CASTKRRRTANTEAFF
NA,TRBJ2-1,NA,TRBV30,TGTGCCTGGAGTGTACACTCAGGGAATGAGCAGTTCTTC,CAWSVHSGNEQFF
NA,TRBJ1-2,NA,TRBV7-2,TGTGCCAGCAGCTTAGCTCCGGGGGATGGCTACACCTTC,CASSLAPGDGYTF
NA,TRBJ2-7,NA,TRBV6-6,TGTGCCAGCAGTTACTCAGTCAACTCCTACGAGCAGTACTTC,CASSYSVNSYEQYF
NA,TRBJ1-1,NA,TRBV29-1,TGCAGCGTGACTCGAGGGTCTGAAGCTTTCTTT,CSVTRGSEAFF
NA,TRBJ2-1,NA,TRBV11-2,TGTGCCAGCAGCCCCGAGACTAGGGAGCAGTTCTTC,CASSPETREQFF
TRBD2,TRBJ2-1,once,TRBV4-2,TGTGCCAGCAGCCCAATAGCTTCTAGCGGGAGGGCCTGGGGCAGTGAGCAGTTCTTC,CASSPIASSGRAWGSEQFF
TRBD1,TRBJ2-3,NA,TRBV10-3,TGTGCCATCAAGGACAGGGTTGGCACAGATACGCAGTATTTT,CAIKDRVGTDTQYF
NA,TRBJ2-1,once,TRBV13,TGTGCCAGCAGCTCCTCCCTGGACAATGAGCAGTTCTTC,CASSSSLDNEQFF
NA,TRBJ1-1,NA,TRBV5-4,TGTGCCAGCAGCTTGATAGGGCAGGGGACTGAAGCTTTCTTT,CASSLIGQGTEAFF
NA,TRBJ2-1,once,TRBV20-1,TGCAGTGCTACACAGGGCAATGAGCAGTTCTTC,CSATQGNEQFF
TRBD1,TRBJ1-1,NA,TRBV19,TGTGCCAGTAGAGCAGGACAGGGAGTTGAAGCTTTCTTT,CASRAGQGVEAFF
NA,TRBJ2-5,NA,TRBV2,TGTGCCAGCAGTGAATGGTTGCAGGGCGAGGAGACCCAGTACTTC,CASSEWLQGEETQYF
NA,TRBJ1-1,NA,TRBV4-3,TGCGCCAGCAGCCCCGGGGTGGGGAGGATGAACACTGAAGCTTTCTTT,CASSPGVGRMNTEAFF
NA,TRBJ2-7,NA,TRBV28,TGTGCCAGCAGTCCACCCGGAGCGGTCGAGCAGTACTTC,CASSPPGAVEQYF
NA,TRBJ1-2,once,TRBV5-1,TGCGCCAGCAGCTTGGTTGGGCCGCGCTATGGCTACACCTTC,CASSLVGPRYGYTF
NA,TRBJ1-2,NA,TRBV19,TGTGCCAGTAGTGTAGGTCTACAGAGGTATGGCTACACCTTC,CASSVGLQRYGYTF
NA,TRBJ2-7,NA,TRBV5-1,TGCGCCAGTAAAAGGGCAGGGACATACGAGCAGTACTTC,CASKRAGTYEQYF
TRBD1,TRBJ1-2,NA,TRBV5-6,TGTGCCAGCAGCTTGATTAAGGGCCGGACAGGGCAACTCTATGGCTACACCTTC,CASSLIKGRTGQLYGYTF
NA,TRBJ2-3,NA,TRBV10-3,TGTGCCATCAGTGGGGGTAATACGCAGTATTTT,CAISGGNTQYF
TRBD2,TRBJ2-7,NA,TRBV6-5,TGTGCCAGCAGTCCAGCGGGGACCTCCTACGAGCAGTACTTC,CASSPAGTSYEQYF
NA,TRBJ2-5,NA,TRBV21-1,TGTGGGGACAGGGTTGATGAGACCCAGTACTTC,CGDRVDETQYF
NA,TRBJ1-5,once,TRBV28,TGTGCCAGCAGGGTTACAGGGAGCAATCAGCCCCAGCATTTT,CASRVTGSNQPQHF
NA,TRBJ1-1,NA,TRBV28,TGTGCCAGCTGGGGGGACACTGAAGCTTTCTTT,CASWGDTEAFF
NA,TRBJ2-7,NA,TRBV6-1,TGTGCCAGCAGTGCAGAAGGGGGAGGGGCAGGTGAGCAGTACTTC,CASSAEGGGAGEQYF
NA,TRBJ1-5,NA,TRBV28,TGTGCCAGCAGTTTTGGGCTGGGTCAGCCCCAGCATTTT,CASSFGLGQPQHF
NA,TRBJ1-1,NA,TRBV5-1,TGCGCCAGCAGCTTCGACACAGGATCAACTGAAGCTTTCTTT,CASSFDTGSTEAFF
NA,TRBJ2-4,NA,TRBV6-6,TGTGCCAGCAACCATAGGAGTCCTAGCGTGAAAAACATTCAGTACTTC,CASNHRSPSVKNIQYF
NA,TRBJ2-3,few,TRBV11-2,TGTGCCAGCAGCTTAGCTCGGGCAGATACGCAGTATTTT,CASSLARADTQYF
NA,TRBJ1-2,NA,TRBV9,TGTGCCAGCAGCGTAGGTCCAACAGGGACCGGTTATCCCGGTGGCTACACCTTC,CASSVGPTGTGYPGGYTF
NA,TRBJ2-2,NA,TRBV5-1,TGCGCCAGCAGCTCGACTGAGAACACCGGGGAGCTGTTTTTT,CASSSTENTGELFF
TRBD1,TRBJ2-7,NA,TRBV7-6,TGTGCCAGCAGCCCTCATCGGGGGACAGGGGGCGTCGACGAGCAGTACTTC,CASSPHRGTGGVDEQYF
NA,TRBJ2-7,NA,TRBV12-2,TGTGCAAGTCGCTTAGTAAGCCGAAGCTCCTACGAGCAGTACTTC,CASRLVSRSSYEQYF
NA,TRBJ2-7,NA,TRBV5-6,TGTGCCAGCAGCGTGCGTTACGAGCAGTACTTC,CASSVRYEQYF
NA,TRBJ2-5,NA,TRBV23-1,TGCGCCAGCAGTTCCCGGAGTTTTTGGACCCAGTACTTC,CASSSRSFWTQYF
NA,TRBJ2-7,NA,TRBV30,TGTGCCTGGAATCCCGGGATATCCTACGAGCAGTACTTC,CAWNPGISYEQYF
NA,TRBJ1-2,few,TRBV9,TGTGCCAGCAGCGTGGGTCTAGGGGATGGCTATGGCTACACCTTC,CASSVGLGDGYGYTF
NA,TRBJ2-7,NA,TRBV11-2,TGTGCCAGCAGCTTAACGGTGACCAGCTCCTACGAGCAGTACTTC,CASSLTVTSSYEQYF
NA,TRBJ2-7,medium-sized,TRBV5-6,TGTGCCAGCAGCTTGGCGGGAGAGTCCTACGAGCAGTACTTC,CASSLAGESYEQYF
TRBD2,TRBJ2-7,NA,TRBV7-8,TGTGCCAGCAGCGGACCCCTAGCGGGGCGATCCTACGAGCAGTACTTC,CASSGPLAGRSYEQYF
NA,TRBJ1-1,NA,TRBV10-2,TGCGCCAGCGGGGGGCGGGGTCCGGGGACTGAAGCTTTCTTT,CASGGRGPGTEAFF
NA,TRBJ2-7,NA,TRBV27,TGTGCCAGCAGTTCAACCGGGACAGAGCAGTACTTC,CASSSTGTEQYF
NA,TRBJ2-3,NA,TRBV28,TGTGCCAGCATGGCGCCGGGAGCGGCAGAAACAGATACGCAGTATTTT,CASMAPGAAETDTQYF
TRBD1,TRBJ2-7,NA,TRBV6-1,TGTGCCAGCAAACGACAGGGGCCTGGGAACGAGCAGTACTTC,CASKRQGPGNEQYF